This T cell receptor beta chain came from a study of T cell responses to AZD1222 COVID-19 vaccine. Findings and caveats of the study: Baseline seropositivity occurred in only a handful of AZD1222 recipients.

The CDR3 is 15 amino acids. In regard to this clone: As yet, its antigen is unknown.

The table came from immunoSEQ multiplex PCR; TCRdb's copy has only in-frame clones and leaves some out. The sample has about 73,000 clones, around 88% seen once. This chain joins TRBV21-1 and TRBJ2-7; TRBD2 is taken as the D call from the table, unchecked against the DNA. TRBV21-1 is a listed pseudogene. This clonotype was sampled from an adult in good health. The sample was peripheral blood, taken on day 0 of AZD1222 vaccination. CDR3 in amino acids: CASSKAGGSFCEQYF. CDR3 in DNA: TGTGCCAGCAGCAAAGCTGGCGGGAGTTTTTGCGAGCAGTACTTC.